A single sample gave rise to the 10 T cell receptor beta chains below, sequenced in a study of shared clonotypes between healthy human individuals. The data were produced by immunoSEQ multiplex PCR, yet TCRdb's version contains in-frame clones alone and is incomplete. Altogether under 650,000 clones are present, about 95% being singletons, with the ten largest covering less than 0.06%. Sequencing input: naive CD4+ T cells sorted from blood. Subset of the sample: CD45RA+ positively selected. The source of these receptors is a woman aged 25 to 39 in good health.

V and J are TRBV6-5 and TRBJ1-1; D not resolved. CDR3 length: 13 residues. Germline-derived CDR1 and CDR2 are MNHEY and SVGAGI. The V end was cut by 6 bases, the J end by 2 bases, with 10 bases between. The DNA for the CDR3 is TGTGCCAGCAGAGCACCAGTCAACACTGAAGCTTTCTTT. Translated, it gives CASRAPVNTEAFF.

CDR3 in amino acids: CASSFRPINEQFF. In DNA form, the CDR3 reads TGTGCCAGCAGCTTCCGACCCATCAATGAGCAGTTCTTC. The rearrangement links TRBV7-2 to TRBJ2-1; D gene unclear. This CDR3 has 13 amino acids. Germline CDR1 and CDR2: SGHTA and FQGNSA. Trimming pared 3 bases from V and 6 bases from J, leaving 9 bases between. Full variable domain (outside the CDR3, taken from reference TRBV7-2 and TRBJ2-1): GAGVSQSPSNKVTEKGKDVELRCDPISGHTALYWYRQSLGQGLEFLIYFQGNSAPDKSGLPSDRFSAERTGGSVSTLTIQRTQQEDSAVYLCASSFRPINEQFFGPGTRLTVL.

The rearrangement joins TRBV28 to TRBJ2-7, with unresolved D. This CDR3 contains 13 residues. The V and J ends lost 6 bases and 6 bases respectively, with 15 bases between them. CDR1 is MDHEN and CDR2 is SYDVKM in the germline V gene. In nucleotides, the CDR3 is TGTGCCAGCAGCTTGGACCGGATCGGCGAGCAGTACTTC. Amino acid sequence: CASSLDRIGEQYF.

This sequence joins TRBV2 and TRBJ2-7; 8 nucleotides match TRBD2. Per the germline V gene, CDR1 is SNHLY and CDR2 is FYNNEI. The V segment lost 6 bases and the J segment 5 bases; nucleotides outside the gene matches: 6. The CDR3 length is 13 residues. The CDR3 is CASSIGGVNEQYF. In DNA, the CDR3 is TGTGCCAGCAGCATCGGGGGGGTAAACGAGCAGTACTTC.

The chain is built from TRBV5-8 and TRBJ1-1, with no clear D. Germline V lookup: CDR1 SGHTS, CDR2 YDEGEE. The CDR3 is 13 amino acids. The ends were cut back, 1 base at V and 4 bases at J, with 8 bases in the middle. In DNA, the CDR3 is TGTGCCAGCAGCTTGTCGATCTTCACTGAAGCTTTCTTT. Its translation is CASSLSIFTEAFF.

CDR3 sequence reads: CASSSTGYEQYF. CDR3 DNA sequence: TGTGCCAGCAGCTCCACAGGCTACGAGCAGTACTTC. This chain joins TRBV28 and TRBJ2-7, with a possible D match to TRBD1 (5 bases). CDR3 length equals 12 residues. Trimming shortened V by 6 bases and J by 3 bases, and 9 bases separated the two germline ends. The germline gives CDR1 MDHEN, CDR2 SYDVKM.

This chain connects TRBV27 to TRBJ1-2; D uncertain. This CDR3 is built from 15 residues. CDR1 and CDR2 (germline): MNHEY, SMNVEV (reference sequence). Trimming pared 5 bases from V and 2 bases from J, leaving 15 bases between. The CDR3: CASSETDPGNYGYTF. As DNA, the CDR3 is TGTGCCAGCAGTGAGACGGACCCGGGGAACTATGGCTACACCTTC.

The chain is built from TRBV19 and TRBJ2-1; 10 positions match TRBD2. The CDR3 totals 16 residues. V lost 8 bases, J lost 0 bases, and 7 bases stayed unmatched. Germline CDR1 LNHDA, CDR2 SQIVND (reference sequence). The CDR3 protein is CASGLAGASSYNEQFF. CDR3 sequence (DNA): TGTGCCAGTGGGCTAGCGGGGGCAAGCTCCTACAATGAGCAGTTCTTC.

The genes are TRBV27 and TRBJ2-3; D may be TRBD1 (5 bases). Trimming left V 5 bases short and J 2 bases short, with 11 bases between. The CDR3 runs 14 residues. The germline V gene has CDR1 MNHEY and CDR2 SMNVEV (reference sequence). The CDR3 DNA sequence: TGTGCCAGCAGTCCTGGACACTACACAGATACGCAGTATTTT. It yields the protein CASSPGHYTDTQYF.

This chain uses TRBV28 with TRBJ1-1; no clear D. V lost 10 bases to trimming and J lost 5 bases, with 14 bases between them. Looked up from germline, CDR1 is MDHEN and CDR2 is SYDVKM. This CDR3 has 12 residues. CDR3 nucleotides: TGTGCCACCAGATTTTGGAGTACTGAAGCTTTCTTT. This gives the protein CATRFWSTEAFF.